This is a list of T cell receptor beta chains from one sample in a study of blood T cell repertoires in COVID-19. Clones were read by immunoSEQ multiplex PCR, and TCRdb kept only the in-frame ones, dropping some. Counted here are about 42,000 clones, roughly nine tenths occurring once; the ten biggest clones make up just under 9%. Sequencing was carried out using peripheral blood. The receptors were sampled from a man aged 30 to 39 with active or convalescent COVID-19. The CDR3 runs from the conserved cysteine through the conserved F or W. Each record gives: clone size, D gene, V gene, J gene, CDR3 protein, CDR3 DNA. D genes are given only for firm matches. Clone size appears in some rows only: once, few, many, or a class for an expanded clone.

abundance: -; d_gene: TRBD2; v_gene: TRBV4-1; j_gene: TRBJ2-5; CDR3aa: CASSQGLRGGQETQYF; CDR3nt: TGCGCCAGCAGCCAAGGGTTGCGGGGGGGCCAAGAGACCCAGTACTTC
abundance: -; d_gene: -; v_gene: TRBV6-5; j_gene: TRBJ1-2; CDR3aa: CASSLQTTYGYTF; CDR3nt: TGTGCCAGCAGTTTACAGACGACCTATGGCTACACCTTC
abundance: -; d_gene: -; v_gene: TRBV5-1; j_gene: TRBJ2-6; CDR3aa: CASSFKQAGANVLTF; CDR3nt: TGCGCCAGCAGCTTTAAGCAAGCTGGGGCCAACGTCCTGACTTTC
abundance: -; d_gene: TRBD1; v_gene: TRBV5-1; j_gene: TRBJ2-7; CDR3aa: CASSAGTAYYEQYF; CDR3nt: TGCGCCAGCAGCGCCGGGACAGCCTACTACGAGCAGTACTTC
abundance: -; d_gene: -; v_gene: TRBV27; j_gene: TRBJ1-5; CDR3aa: CASGPRGQPQHF; CDR3nt: TGTGCCAGCGGACCAAGGGGTCAGCCCCAGCATTTT
abundance: -; d_gene: TRBD2; v_gene: TRBV11-3; j_gene: TRBJ2-3; CDR3aa: CASRRDYLSTDTQYF; CDR3nt: TGTGCCAGCAGACGGGACTACCTGAGCACAGATACGCAGTATTTT
abundance: -; d_gene: -; v_gene: TRBV18; j_gene: TRBJ2-3; CDR3aa: CASSPLRSGGDTQYF; CDR3nt: TGTGCCAGCTCACCACTGCGGAGCGGAGGAGATACGCAGTATTTT
abundance: -; d_gene: -; v_gene: TRBV4-1; j_gene: TRBJ2-1; CDR3aa: CASSQDLGAKQFF; CDR3nt: TGCGCCAGCAGCCAAGATTTGGGGGCGAAGCAGTTCTTC
abundance: once; d_gene: -; v_gene: TRBV5-4; j_gene: TRBJ2-7; CDR3aa: CASSFVWRSGLGPLEQYF; CDR3nt: TGTGCCAGCAGCTTCGTTTGGAGGTCGGGACTGGGCCCCCTCGAGCAGTACTTC
abundance: -; d_gene: -; v_gene: TRBV19; j_gene: TRBJ1-1; CDR3aa: CASSSRQQKMNTEAFF; CDR3nt: TGTGCCAGTAGTAGCCGACAGCAGAAGATGAACACTGAAGCTTTCTTT
abundance: once; d_gene: TRBD1; v_gene: TRBV29-1; j_gene: TRBJ1-1; CDR3aa: CSGTGGLTEAFF; CDR3nt: TGCAGCGGGACAGGGGGTTTAACTGAAGCTTTCTTT
abundance: -; d_gene: TRBD1; v_gene: TRBV28; j_gene: TRBJ1-4; CDR3aa: CASSSIRGALNEKLFF; CDR3nt: TGTGCCAGCAGTTCCATCAGGGGGGCCTTGAATGAAAAACTGTTTTTT
abundance: -; d_gene: TRBD1; v_gene: TRBV19; j_gene: TRBJ1-2; CDR3aa: CASAGTDNYGYTF; CDR3nt: TGTGCCAGTGCCGGGACAGACAACTATGGCTACACCTTC
abundance: -; d_gene: TRBD2; v_gene: TRBV12-5; j_gene: TRBJ2-3; CDR3aa: CASGLGLAGVGDTQYF; CDR3nt: TGTGCTAGTGGTTTGGGACTAGCGGGAGTTGGAGATACGCAGTATTTT
abundance: -; d_gene: -; v_gene: TRBV11-1; j_gene: TRBJ1-4; CDR3aa: CASSLGGTRNEKLFF; CDR3nt: TGTGCCAGCAGCTTAGGAGGGACACGCAATGAAAAACTGTTTTTT
abundance: -; d_gene: -; v_gene: TRBV20-1; j_gene: TRBJ1-2; CDR3aa: CSASSSGPNYGYTF; CDR3nt: TGCAGTGCTAGTTCGTCAGGGCCTAACTATGGCTACACCTTC
abundance: once; d_gene: TRBD1; v_gene: TRBV27; j_gene: TRBJ2-2; CDR3aa: CASTRRQGAYGGELFF; CDR3nt: TGTGCCAGCACCCGTAGGCAGGGGGCTTATGGCGGGGAGCTGTTTTTT
abundance: once; d_gene: -; v_gene: TRBV4-1; j_gene: TRBJ2-1; CDR3aa: CASSQDRASSYNEQFF; CDR3nt: TGCGCCAGCAGCCAAGATCGAGCGAGTTCCTACAATGAGCAGTTCTTC
abundance: -; d_gene: -; v_gene: TRBV6-2/TRBV6-3; j_gene: TRBJ1-2; CDR3aa: CASSKEGGLRGYTF; CDR3nt: TGTGCCAGCAGCAAGGAGGGTGGCCTTCGGGGCTACACCTTC
abundance: -; d_gene: TRBD2; v_gene: TRBV7-8; j_gene: TRBJ2-1; CDR3aa: CASSPKDPGLAGVGEQFF; CDR3nt: TGTGCCAGCAGCCCAAAAGATCCTGGCCTAGCGGGAGTAGGTGAGCAGTTCTTC
abundance: -; d_gene: -; v_gene: TRBV20-1; j_gene: TRBJ2-3; CDR3aa: CSATSGAVLYF; CDR3nt: TGCAGTGCGACCTCAGGGGCCGTTCTATATTTT
abundance: -; d_gene: -; v_gene: TRBV5-6; j_gene: TRBJ2-1; CDR3aa: CASSWDIGSYNEQFF; CDR3nt: TGTGCCAGCAGCTGGGACATTGGATCCTACAATGAGCAGTTCTTC
abundance: -; d_gene: TRBD1; v_gene: TRBV2; j_gene: TRBJ1-2; CDR3aa: CASRYGTGFSYGYTF; CDR3nt: TGTGCCAGCCGGTATGGGACAGGTTTTAGCTATGGCTACACCTTC
abundance: -; d_gene: -; v_gene: TRBV19; j_gene: TRBJ1-3; CDR3aa: CASSTQGMRNTIYF; CDR3nt: TGTGCCAGTAGTACCCAGGGGATGCGAAACACCATATATTTT
abundance: -; d_gene: -; v_gene: TRBV20-1; j_gene: TRBJ1-1; CDR3aa: CSASAPREAFF; CDR3nt: TGCAGTGCTAGTGCCCCCCGTGAAGCTTTCTTT
abundance: -; d_gene: -; v_gene: TRBV18; j_gene: TRBJ1-2; CDR3aa: CASSPRNRDDYGYTF; CDR3nt: TGTGCCAGCTCACCAAGGAACAGGGATGACTATGGCTACACCTTC
abundance: -; d_gene: -; v_gene: TRBV2; j_gene: TRBJ1-2; CDR3aa: CASSEGQKNNYGYTF; CDR3nt: TGTGCCAGCAGTGAAGGGCAGAAAAATAACTATGGCTACACCTTC
abundance: -; d_gene: TRBD1; v_gene: TRBV6-6; j_gene: TRBJ1-2; CDR3aa: CASSYSTAGGAFGYTF; CDR3nt: TGTGCCAGCAGTTACTCGACGGCAGGGGGCGCGTTTGGCTACACCTTC
abundance: -; d_gene: TRBD2; v_gene: TRBV11-2; j_gene: TRBJ2-2; CDR3aa: CASSLEVLVASGVNTGELFF; CDR3nt: TGTGCCAGCAGCTTAGAGGTCCTCGTGGCTAGCGGGGTGAACACCGGGGAGCTGTTTTTT
abundance: -; d_gene: TRBD2; v_gene: TRBV13; j_gene: TRBJ2-2; CDR3aa: CASSLGTSGRAGELFF; CDR3nt: TGTGCCAGCAGCTTGGGGACTAGCGGGAGAGCCGGGGAGCTGTTTTTT
abundance: -; d_gene: -; v_gene: TRBV19; j_gene: TRBJ2-2; CDR3aa: CASSMVSGYGTGELFF; CDR3nt: TGTGCCAGTAGTATGGTGTCAGGGTACGGCACCGGGGAGCTGTTTTTT
abundance: -; d_gene: TRBD1; v_gene: TRBV23-1; j_gene: TRBJ1-1; CDR3aa: CASSQSHTGQGNTEAFF; CDR3nt: TGCGCCAGCAGTCAATCGCACACGGGACAGGGGAACACTGAAGCTTTCTTT
abundance: -; d_gene: TRBD1; v_gene: TRBV6-5; j_gene: TRBJ1-2; CDR3aa: CASRKTGGNGYTF; CDR3nt: TGTGCCAGCAGAAAGACAGGGGGGAATGGCTACACCTTC
abundance: once; d_gene: -; v_gene: TRBV7-3; j_gene: TRBJ2-1; CDR3aa: CASSLGRAYNEQFF; CDR3nt: TGTGCCAGCAGCTTAGGCAGGGCATACAATGAGCAGTTCTTC
abundance: -; d_gene: -; v_gene: TRBV11-3; j_gene: TRBJ2-3; CDR3aa: CASSPMRAERTDTQYF; CDR3nt: TGTGCCAGCAGTCCGATGAGAGCGGAGCGCACAGATACGCAGTATTTT
abundance: -; d_gene: TRBD1; v_gene: TRBV6-5; j_gene: TRBJ2-7; CDR3aa: CASTPTGLAEQYF; CDR3nt: TGTGCCAGCACCCCGACAGGGCTAGCCGAGCAGTACTTC
abundance: medium-sized; d_gene: TRBD1; v_gene: TRBV4-1; j_gene: TRBJ1-5; CDR3aa: CASSQTGDSNQPQHF; CDR3nt: TGCGCCAGCAGCCAGACAGGGGATAGCAATCAGCCCCAGCATTTT
abundance: -; d_gene: TRBD1; v_gene: TRBV7-9; j_gene: TRBJ1-1; CDR3aa: CASSGTGDAFF; CDR3nt: TGTGCCAGCAGCGGCACAGGGGACGCTTTCTTT
abundance: -; d_gene: -; v_gene: TRBV19; j_gene: TRBJ2-2; CDR3aa: CASSHRDSPYAGTGELFF; CDR3nt: TGTGCCAGTAGTCACCGGGACAGCCCCTATGCGGGGACCGGGGAGCTGTTTTTT
abundance: -; d_gene: -; v_gene: TRBV6-2/TRBV6-3; j_gene: TRBJ2-1; CDR3aa: CASSYQPSSGVPRYNEQFF; CDR3nt: TGTGCCAGCAGTTACCAGCCTTCTTCGGGGGTTCCTCGGTACAATGAGCAGTTCTTC
abundance: -; d_gene: TRBD1; v_gene: TRBV2; j_gene: TRBJ2-7; CDR3aa: CASSDPTGGGYEQYF; CDR3nt: TGTGCCAGCAGTGACCCGACAGGGGGAGGGTACGAGCAGTACTTC
abundance: -; d_gene: -; v_gene: TRBV19; j_gene: TRBJ1-3; CDR3aa: CASTIGGSGNTIYF; CDR3nt: TGTGCCAGTACCATAGGGGGATCTGGAAACACCATATATTTT
abundance: -; d_gene: -; v_gene: TRBV5-4; j_gene: TRBJ1-6; CDR3aa: CASSLADSPLHF; CDR3nt: TGTGCCAGCAGCTTGGCAGATTCACCCCTCCACTTT
abundance: -; d_gene: -; v_gene: TRBV3-1/TRBV3-2; j_gene: TRBJ1-3; CDR3aa: CASSHPAAGVGNTIYF; CDR3nt: TGTGCCAGCAGCCACCCAGCAGCAGGGGTTGGAAACACCATATATTTT
abundance: -; d_gene: -; v_gene: TRBV30; j_gene: TRBJ1-1; CDR3aa: CAWKQRTEAFF; CDR3nt: TGTGCCTGGAAACAGAGAACTGAAGCTTTCTTT
abundance: -; d_gene: TRBD1; v_gene: TRBV5-4; j_gene: TRBJ2-5; CDR3aa: CASSIDRGGQETQYF; CDR3nt: TGTGCCAGCAGCATTGACAGGGGCGGTCAAGAGACCCAGTACTTC
abundance: -; d_gene: TRBD2; v_gene: TRBV7-6; j_gene: TRBJ2-2; CDR3aa: CASSLEIGLAGKTGELFF; CDR3nt: TGTGCCAGCAGCTTAGAGATAGGACTAGCGGGGAAAACCGGGGAGCTGTTTTTT
abundance: -; d_gene: TRBD2; v_gene: TRBV4-3; j_gene: TRBJ2-1; CDR3aa: CASSQLLAGAYNEQFF; CDR3nt: TGCGCCAGCAGCCAACTTCTAGCGGGAGCGTACAATGAGCAGTTCTTC
abundance: once; d_gene: TRBD1; v_gene: TRBV5-1; j_gene: TRBJ1-2; CDR3aa: CASSGDRWGDGYTF; CDR3nt: TGCGCCAGCAGCGGGGACAGGTGGGGCGATGGCTACACCTTC
abundance: -; d_gene: TRBD2; v_gene: TRBV9; j_gene: TRBJ2-5; CDR3aa: CASSFGTSGAQYF; CDR3nt: TGTGCCAGCAGCTTTGGGACTAGCGGGGCCCAGTACTTC
abundance: -; d_gene: -; v_gene: TRBV30; j_gene: TRBJ2-4; CDR3aa: CAFTHSVRTKNIQYF; CDR3nt: TGTGCCTTTACCCATAGCGTGAGAACCAAAAACATTCAGTACTTC
abundance: -; d_gene: TRBD2; v_gene: TRBV11-3; j_gene: TRBJ2-1; CDR3aa: CASSKRVAGYNEQFF; CDR3nt: TGTGCCAGCAGCAAGAGGGTAGCGGGGTACAATGAGCAGTTCTTC
abundance: few; d_gene: -; v_gene: TRBV28; j_gene: TRBJ2-2; CDR3aa: CASSALGPNTGELFF; CDR3nt: TGTGCCAGCAGTGCACTGGGGCCGAACACCGGGGAGCTGTTTTTT